This T cell receptor beta chain was sequenced in a study of blood T cell repertoires in COVID-19. Study-level information: COVID-19 samples, acute and convalescent, were from the United States, Italy and Spain. From T cells, B-cell-depleted T cells, or PBMCs came the material, which was cDNA or gDNA.

The V and J ends lost 4 bases and 3 bases respectively, with 8 bases between them. Germline CDR1 and CDR2: WNHNN and SYGVQD (reference sequence). The CDR3 extends over 13 amino acids. Authors' processing steps: Reference gene primer amplification gave nucleated cell count estimates. Libraries were prepared by immunoSEQ multiplex PCR; TCRdb keeps only in-frame clonotypes and omits some of them. V and J calls and clone size are as listed in that table; D and trimming were resolved from the DNA. Of 120,000 or so clones in the sample, more than 90% were seen once. This clonotype originated in a man over 45 with active COVID-19. V usage is TRBV10-1 and J usage is TRBJ2-3; D perhaps matches TRBD1 (5 bases). Material for sequencing was peripheral blood. The CDR3 here is CASSARVTDTQYF. The CDR3 region has the DNA TGCGCCAGCAGTGCCAGGGTTACAGATACGCAGTATTTT.